The TCR beta chain described here comes from a study of post-analysis software for immune sequencing data. Study-wide background: Relapsing-remitting, secondary progressive and progressive-relapsing forms made up the multiple sclerosis disease courses.

Germline V gives CDR1 SGDLS, CDR2 YYNGEE. Trimming at V came to 4 bases and at J to 2 bases, leaving 10 bases not matched to a gene. The CDR3 runs 17 residues. A note on this clonotype: The antigen is unknown.

Incorporated into the TCR beta cDNA libraries were unique molecular identifiers, which served to reduce PCR and sequencing biases. In TCRdb, the PCR reads were re-called with MiXCR into one record per CDR3 protein. Of roughly 600,000 distinct CDR3 sequences in the sample, about 40% were seen once. Study-wide points: Samples sharing a preparation batch grouped tightly together when assessed by F measure. About 5 TRBV segments (TRBV5-6, TRBV5-1 and TRBV20-1 among them) occurred more frequently in patients than in controls.

This clonotype originated in a girl aged 10-17 years with multiple sclerosis. V is TRBV9 and J is TRBJ2-1, with TRBD2 identical over 9 bases. The sample comprised blood. The CDR3, as DNA: TGTGCCAGCAGCCCGGTTAGTGAGCGGGGGGCCTACAATGAGCAGTTCTTC. Translated, it gives CASSPVSERGAYNEQFF.